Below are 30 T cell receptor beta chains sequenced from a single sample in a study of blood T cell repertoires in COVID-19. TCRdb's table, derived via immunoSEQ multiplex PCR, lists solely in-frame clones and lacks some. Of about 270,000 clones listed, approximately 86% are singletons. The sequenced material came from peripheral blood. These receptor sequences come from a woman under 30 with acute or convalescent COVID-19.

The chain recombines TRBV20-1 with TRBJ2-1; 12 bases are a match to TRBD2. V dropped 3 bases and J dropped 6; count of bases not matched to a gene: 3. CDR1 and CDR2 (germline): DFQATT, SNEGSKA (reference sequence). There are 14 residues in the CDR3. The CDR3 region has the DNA TGCAGTGCTAGTAGGACTAGCGGGACCAATGAGCAGTTCTTC. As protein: CSASRTSGTNEQFF.

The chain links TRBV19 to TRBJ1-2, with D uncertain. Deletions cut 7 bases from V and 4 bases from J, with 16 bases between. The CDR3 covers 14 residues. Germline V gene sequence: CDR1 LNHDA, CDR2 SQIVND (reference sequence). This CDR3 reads CASNMLIQPYGYTF. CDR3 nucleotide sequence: TGTGCCAGTAATATGCTCATACAGCCCTATGGCTACACCTTC. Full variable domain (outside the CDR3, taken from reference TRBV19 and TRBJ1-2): DGGITQSPKYLFRKEGQNVTLSCEQNLNHDAMYWYRQDPGQGLRLIYYSQIVNDFQKGDIAEGYSVSREKKESFPLTVTSAQKNPTAFYLCASNMLIQPYGYTFGSGTRLTVV.

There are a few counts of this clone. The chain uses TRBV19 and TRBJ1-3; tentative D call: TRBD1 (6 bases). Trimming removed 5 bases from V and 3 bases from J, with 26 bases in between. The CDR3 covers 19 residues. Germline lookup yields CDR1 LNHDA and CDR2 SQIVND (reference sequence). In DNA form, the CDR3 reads TGTGCCAGTAGTCCGCTGTGGGGTACGGGGGGCGATAATGGAAACACCATATATTTT. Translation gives CASSPLWGTGGDNGNTIYF.

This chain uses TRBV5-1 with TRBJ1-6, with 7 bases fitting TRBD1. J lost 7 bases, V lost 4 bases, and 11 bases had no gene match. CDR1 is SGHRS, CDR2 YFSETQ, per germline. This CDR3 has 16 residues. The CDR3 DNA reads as TGCGCCAGCAGCCCGACCCCAGGGGGAGGCAATTCACCCCTCCACTTT. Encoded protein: CASSPTPGGGNSPLHF.

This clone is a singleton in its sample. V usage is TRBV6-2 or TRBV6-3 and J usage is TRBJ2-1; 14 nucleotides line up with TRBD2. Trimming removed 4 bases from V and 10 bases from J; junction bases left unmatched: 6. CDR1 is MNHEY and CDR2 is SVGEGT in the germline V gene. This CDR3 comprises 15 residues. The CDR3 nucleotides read TGTGCCAGCAGTTCCGGGACTAGCGGGAGTGGGGAGCAGTTCTTC. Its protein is CASSSGTSGSGEQFF.

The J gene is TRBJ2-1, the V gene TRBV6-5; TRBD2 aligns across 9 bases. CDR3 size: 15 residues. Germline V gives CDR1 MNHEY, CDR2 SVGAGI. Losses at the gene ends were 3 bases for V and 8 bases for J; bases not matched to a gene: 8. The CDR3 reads CASSYRAGGPYEQFF. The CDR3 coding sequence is TGTGCCAGCAGTTATCGGGCGGGAGGGCCGTATGAGCAGTTCTTC.

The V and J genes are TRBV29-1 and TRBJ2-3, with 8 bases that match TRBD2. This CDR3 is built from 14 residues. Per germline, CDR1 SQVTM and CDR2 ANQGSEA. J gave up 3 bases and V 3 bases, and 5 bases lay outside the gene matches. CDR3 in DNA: TGCAGCGTTGATCCGGGAGGGGGGACAGATACGCAGTATTTT. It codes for CSVDPGGGTDTQYF.

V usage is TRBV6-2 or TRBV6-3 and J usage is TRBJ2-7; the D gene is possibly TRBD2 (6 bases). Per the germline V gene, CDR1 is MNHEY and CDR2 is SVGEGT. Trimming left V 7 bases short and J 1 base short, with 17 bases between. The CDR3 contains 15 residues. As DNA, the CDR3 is TGTGCCAGCAACCCCCCTGGGGGGAGATCCTACGAGCAGTACTTC. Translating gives CASNPPGGRSYEQYF.

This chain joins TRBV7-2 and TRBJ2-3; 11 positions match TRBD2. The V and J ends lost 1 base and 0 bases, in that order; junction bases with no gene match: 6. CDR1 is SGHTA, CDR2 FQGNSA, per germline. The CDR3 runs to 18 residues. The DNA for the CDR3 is TGTGCCAGCAGCTTAGAGGGGACTAGCGGAGCGAGCACAGATACGCAGTATTTT. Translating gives CASSLEGTSGASTDTQYF.

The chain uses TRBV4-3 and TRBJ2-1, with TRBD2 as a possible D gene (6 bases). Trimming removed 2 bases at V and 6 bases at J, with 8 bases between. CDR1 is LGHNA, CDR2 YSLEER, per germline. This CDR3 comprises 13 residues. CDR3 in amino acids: CASSQWGVNEQFF. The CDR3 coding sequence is TGCGCCAGCAGCCAATGGGGGGTCAATGAGCAGTTCTTC.

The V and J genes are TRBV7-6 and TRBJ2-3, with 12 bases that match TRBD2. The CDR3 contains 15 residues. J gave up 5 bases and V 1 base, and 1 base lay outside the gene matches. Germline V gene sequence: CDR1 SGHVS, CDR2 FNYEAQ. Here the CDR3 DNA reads TGTGCCAGCAGCTTAGGACTAGCGGGAGAAGATACGCAGTATTTT. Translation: CASSLGLAGEDTQYF.

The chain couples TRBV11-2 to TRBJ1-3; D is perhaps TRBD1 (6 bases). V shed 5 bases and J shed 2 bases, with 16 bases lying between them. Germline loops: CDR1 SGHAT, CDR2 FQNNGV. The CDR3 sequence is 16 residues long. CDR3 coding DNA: TGTGCCAGCAGCCTCGCAGGGGAGTTTGCTGGAAACACCATATATTTT. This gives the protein CASSLAGEFAGNTIYF.

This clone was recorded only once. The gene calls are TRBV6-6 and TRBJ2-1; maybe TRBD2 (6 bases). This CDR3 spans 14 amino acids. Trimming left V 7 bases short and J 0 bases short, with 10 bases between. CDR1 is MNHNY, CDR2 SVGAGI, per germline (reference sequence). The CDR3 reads CASTGGNSYNEQFF. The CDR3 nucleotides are TGTGCCAGCACCGGAGGGAACTCCTACAATGAGCAGTTCTTC.

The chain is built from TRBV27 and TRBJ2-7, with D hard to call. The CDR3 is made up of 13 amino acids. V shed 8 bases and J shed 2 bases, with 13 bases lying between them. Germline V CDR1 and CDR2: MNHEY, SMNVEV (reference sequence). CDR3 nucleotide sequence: TGTGCCAGCGGCCGCTTTAACCCCTACGAGCAGTACTTC. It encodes CASGRFNPYEQYF.

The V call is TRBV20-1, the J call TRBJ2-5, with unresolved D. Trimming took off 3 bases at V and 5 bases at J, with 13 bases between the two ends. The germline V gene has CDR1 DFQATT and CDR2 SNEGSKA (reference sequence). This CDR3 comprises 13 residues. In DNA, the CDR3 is TGCAGTGCTAGTATTAGCCGGCGGGAGACCCAGTACTTC. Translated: CSASISRRETQYF.

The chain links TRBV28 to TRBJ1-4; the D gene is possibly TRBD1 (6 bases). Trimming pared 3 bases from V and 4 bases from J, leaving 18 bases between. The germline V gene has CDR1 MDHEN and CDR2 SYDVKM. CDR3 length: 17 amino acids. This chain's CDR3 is CASSLSAGGRGNEKLFF. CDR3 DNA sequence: TGTGCCAGCAGTTTGAGCGCGGGGGGCAGGGGTAATGAAAAACTGTTTTTT.

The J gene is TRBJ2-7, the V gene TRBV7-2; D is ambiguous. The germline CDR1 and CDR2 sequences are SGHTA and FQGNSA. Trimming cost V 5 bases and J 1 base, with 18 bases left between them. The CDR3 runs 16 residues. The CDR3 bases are TGTGCCAGCAGCCCGACATCACAGCTAAAGTCCTACGAGCAGTACTTC. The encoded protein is CASSPTSQLKSYEQYF.

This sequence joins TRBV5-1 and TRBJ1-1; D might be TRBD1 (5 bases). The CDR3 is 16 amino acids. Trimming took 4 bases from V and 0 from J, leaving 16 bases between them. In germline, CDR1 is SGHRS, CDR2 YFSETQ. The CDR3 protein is CASSEQIQVVNTEAFF. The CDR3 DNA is TGCGCCAGCAGCGAACAAATACAGGTAGTGAACACTGAAGCTTTCTTT.

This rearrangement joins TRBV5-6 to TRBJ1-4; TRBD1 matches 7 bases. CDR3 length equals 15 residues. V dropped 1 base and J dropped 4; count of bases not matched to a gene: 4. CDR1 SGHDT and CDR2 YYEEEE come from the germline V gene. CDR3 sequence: CASSLKGALNEKLFF. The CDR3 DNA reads TGTGCCAGCAGCTTGAAGGGGGCGCTTAATGAAAAACTGTTTTTT.

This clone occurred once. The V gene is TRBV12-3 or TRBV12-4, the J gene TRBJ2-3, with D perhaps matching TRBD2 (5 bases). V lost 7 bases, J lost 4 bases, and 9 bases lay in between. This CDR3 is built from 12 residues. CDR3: CASMDFPDTQYF. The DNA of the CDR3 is TGTGCCAGCATGGACTTTCCAGATACGCAGTATTTT.

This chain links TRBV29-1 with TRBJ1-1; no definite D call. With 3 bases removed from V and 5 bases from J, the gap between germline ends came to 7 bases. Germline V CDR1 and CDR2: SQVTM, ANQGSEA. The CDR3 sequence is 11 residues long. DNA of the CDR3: TGCAGCGTTGACACTACTACTGAAGCTTTCTTT. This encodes CSVDTTTEAFF.

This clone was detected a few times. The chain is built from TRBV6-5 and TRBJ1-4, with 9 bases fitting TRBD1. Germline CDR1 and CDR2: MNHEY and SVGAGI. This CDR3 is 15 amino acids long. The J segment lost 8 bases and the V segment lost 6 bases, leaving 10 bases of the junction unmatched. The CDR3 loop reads CASRLQTGGEEKLFF. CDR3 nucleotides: TGTGCCAGCAGGCTACAAACAGGGGGCGAAGAAAAACTGTTTTTT.

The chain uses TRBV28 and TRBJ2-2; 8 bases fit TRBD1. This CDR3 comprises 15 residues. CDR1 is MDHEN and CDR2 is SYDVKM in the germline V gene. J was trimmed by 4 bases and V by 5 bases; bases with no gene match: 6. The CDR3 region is CASSRLTGVTGELFF. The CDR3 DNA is TGTGCCAGCAGTCGCCTGACAGGGGTCACCGGGGAGCTGTTTTTT.

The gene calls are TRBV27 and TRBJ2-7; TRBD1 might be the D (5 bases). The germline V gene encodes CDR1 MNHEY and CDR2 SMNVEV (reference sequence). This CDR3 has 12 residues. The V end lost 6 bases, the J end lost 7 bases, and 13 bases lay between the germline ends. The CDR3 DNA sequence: TGTGCCAGCAGCCGACCTCAGGGAGAGCAGTACTTC. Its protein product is CASSRPQGEQYF.

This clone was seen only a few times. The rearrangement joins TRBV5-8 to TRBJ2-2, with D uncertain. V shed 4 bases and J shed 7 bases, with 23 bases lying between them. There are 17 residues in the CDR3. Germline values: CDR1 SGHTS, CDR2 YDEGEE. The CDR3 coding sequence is TGTGCCAGCAGCCCGGTGGCAGGCCCATTGAACGTCGGGGAGCTGTTTTTT. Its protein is CASSPVAGPLNVGELFF.

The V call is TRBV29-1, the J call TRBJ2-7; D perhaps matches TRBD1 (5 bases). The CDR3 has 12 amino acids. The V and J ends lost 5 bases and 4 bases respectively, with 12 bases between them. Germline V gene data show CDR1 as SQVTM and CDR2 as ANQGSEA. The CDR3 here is CSVYGQGYEQYF. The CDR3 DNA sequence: TGCAGCGTTTACGGGCAGGGTTACGAGCAGTACTTC.

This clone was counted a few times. The CDR3 region has the DNA TGTGCCAGCAGTTTAAGAAGACGGCTAGCGGGCTACAATGAGCAGTTCTTC. Its translation is CASSLRRRLAGYNEQFF. V gene TRBV27 combines with J gene TRBJ2-1; 8 bases match TRBD2. Germline CDR1 reads MNHEY; CDR2 reads SMNVEV (reference sequence). The CDR3 spans 17 residues. After removal of 2 bases from V and 3 bases from J, the junction contained 9 bases not matched to a gene.

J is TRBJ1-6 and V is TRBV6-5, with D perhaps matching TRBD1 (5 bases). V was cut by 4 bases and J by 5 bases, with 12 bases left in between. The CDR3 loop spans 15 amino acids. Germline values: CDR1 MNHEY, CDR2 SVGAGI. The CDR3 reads CASSSYGADNSPLHF. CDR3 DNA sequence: TGTGCCAGCAGTTCGTATGGGGCAGATAATTCACCCCTCCACTTT.

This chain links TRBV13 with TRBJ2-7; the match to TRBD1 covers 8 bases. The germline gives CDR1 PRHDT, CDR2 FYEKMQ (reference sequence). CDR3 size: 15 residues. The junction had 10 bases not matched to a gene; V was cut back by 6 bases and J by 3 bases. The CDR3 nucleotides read TGTGCCAGCAGAGATGGACAGGGCCCTCTCTACGAGCAGTACTTC. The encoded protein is CASRDGQGPLYEQYF.

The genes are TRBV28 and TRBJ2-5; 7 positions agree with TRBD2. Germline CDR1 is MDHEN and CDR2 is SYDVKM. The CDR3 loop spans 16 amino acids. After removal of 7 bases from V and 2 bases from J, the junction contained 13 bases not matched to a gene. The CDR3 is CASNPWELAPQETQYF. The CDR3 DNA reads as TGTGCCAGCAATCCCTGGGAACTAGCGCCTCAAGAGACCCAGTACTTC.